This TCR beta chain came from a study of human T cells and chemical hapten exposure. Study-wide points: There was no change with DPC sensitization in TCRs above 1 in 1000 frequency.

Concerning this clonotype: Antigen unknown.

Trimming at V came to 6 bases and at J to 4 bases, leaving 4 bases not matched to a gene. The CDR3 runs 13 residues. Germline CDR1 and CDR2: MNHEY and SMNVEV (reference sequence). TCRdb re-analysed the RACE reads in MiXCR, keeping a single row per CDR3 protein. Of fewer than 55,000 distinct CDR3 sequences in the sample, roughly 9.5% were seen once. Time point meaning: patch test 3, about 24 weeks after DPC sensitization. Treatment described: therapeutic diphenylcyclopropenone sensitization with weekly scalp DPC. Patch tests were applied only after blood draws. Sample donors consisted of patients with alopecia, aged 18 to 70 years, who were suitable for DPC.

The clonotype was recovered from a woman between 40 and 50 years old with alopecia areata. Some clones in this sample may be carry-over from other donors' samples. Here the sequenced sample was whole blood, taken in connection with sensitization to the hapten diphenylcyclopropenone (DPC). V is TRBV27 and J is TRBJ1-2; 8 positions match TRBD1. CDR3 DNA sequence: TGTGCCAGCAGCAGTACAGGGGGCTATGGCTACACCTTC. Translation: CASSSTGGYGYTF.